Listed here is a single T cell receptor (beta chain). Time point in this sample: peripheral blood 6 weeks after treatment start. The diagnosis in patients was locally advanced or metastatic urothelial carcinoma. The data belong to a study of PD-L1 blockade in urothelial cancer. Study information: Patients had undergone 0 to 3 prior chemotherapy regimens.

Assay used: immunoSEQ multiplex PCR; TCRdb lists only in-frame clones, some missing. The profile shows tens of thousands of clones, approximately 81% of them singletons. The CDR3 has 15 residues. Per the germline V gene, CDR1 is LGHNA and CDR2 is YNFKEQ. V was trimmed by 0 bases and J by 4 bases, leaving 10 bases between them. The sequencing here drew on PBMCs, taken around atezolizumab (anti-PD-L1) treatment. This chain uses TRBV4-2 with TRBJ1-5, with D possibly being TRBD1 (6 bases). The TCR comes from a man between 65 and 80 years old with urothelial cancer. The CDR3: CASSQEGHSNQPQHF. The CDR3 bases are TGTGCCAGCAGCCAAGAGGGACACTCTAATCAGCCCCAGCATTTT.